This T cell receptor beta chain was sequenced for a study of blood T cell repertoires in COVID-19. Study summary: Collection of acute and convalescent COVID-19 samples took place in the United States, Italy and Spain. T cells, B-cell-depleted T cells, or PBMCs provided the cDNA or gDNA that served as material.

Data came from immunoSEQ multiplex PCR; TCRdb stores just in-frame clones and leaves some out. The sample gives roughly 130,000 clones, approximately 80% of which show up once; around 2.7% is in the top ten. The CDR3 covers 16 residues. Per the germline V gene, CDR1 is LGHNA and CDR2 is YSLEER. Trimming shortened V by 2 bases and J by 5 bases, and 18 bases separated the two germline ends. This clone showed up just once. The sequence was obtained from a woman over 75 with acute or convalescent COVID-19. The chain joins TRBV4-3 to TRBJ1-1, with D maybe TRBD1 (5 bases). Material for sequencing was peripheral blood. CDR3 in amino acids: CASSQSATALGTEAFF. The CDR3 region has the DNA TGCGCCAGCAGCCAAAGCGCGACAGCATTGGGTACTGAAGCTTTCTTT.